What follows is one T cell receptor beta chain and its context. This entry is derived from a study of chronic HIV infection and antiretroviral therapy. One entry per CDR3 protein, called by TCRdb with MiXCR from the 5' RACE reads. The data show around 30,000 distinct CDR3 sequences, about 8.6% seen once. CDR3 length: 15 amino acids. Trimming removed 6 bases from V and 7 bases from J; junction bases left unmatched: 17. Looked up from germline, CDR1 is DFQATT and CDR2 is SNEGSKA (reference sequence). Sample: peripheral blood. The chain couples TRBV20-1 to TRBJ2-5; 7 nucleotides align to TRBD1. The origin of this receptor is an adult who had HIV and had not received antiretroviral therapy, or was an uninfected healthy control (not recorded which). Here the CDR3 reads CSARPRQGVIGTQYF. The CDR3 coding sequence is TGCAGTGCCCGACCGCGGCAGGGGGTCATAGGGACCCAGTACTTC.